These 31 T cell receptor beta chains were sequenced from one sample in a study of blood T cells in healthy people across ages. Next came a second PCR, run for about 7 to 11 cycles, which used a sample-barcoded 5' primer along with a J-beta primer mix. TCRdb used MiXCR to reprocess the 5' RACE reads, holding one entry per CDR3 protein. The data contain roughly 1.9 million distinct CDR3 sequences, 30% to 40% of them singletons. Sequencing was performed on blood. All receptors derive from a human donor in good health.

The V call is TRBV4-1, the J call TRBJ2-2; 7 nucleotides align to TRBD1. CDR1 MGHRA and CDR2 YSYEKL come from the germline V gene. J was trimmed by 1 base and V by 3 bases; bases with no gene match: 8. There are 17 residues in the CDR3. CDR3 DNA sequence: TGCGCCAGCAGCCAGCCCTCGACAGGGCGGAACACCGGGGAGCTGTTTTTT. It translates to CASSQPSTGRNTGELFF.

The chain is built from TRBV7-2 and TRBJ1-2, with 9 nucleotides matching TRBD1. Looked up from germline, CDR1 is SGHTA and CDR2 is FQGNSA. This CDR3 region has 15 residues. J gave up 5 bases and V 1 base, and 5 bases lay outside the gene matches. The DNA of the CDR3 is TGTGCCAGCAGCTTAGATAGGGGGACAGGGTATGGCTACACCTTC. Translating it yields CASSLDRGTGYGYTF.

This clonotype was seen more than once but under ten times. The chain is built from TRBV29-1 and TRBJ2-3; 12 nucleotides agree with TRBD2. V trimming: 8 bases; J trimming: 1 base; junction bases outside the gene matches: 4. Germline-derived CDR1 and CDR2 are SQVTM and ANQGSEA. This CDR3 is 14 amino acids long. CDR3 nucleotide sequence: TGCAGCAGCCGACTAGCGGGAGGCACAGATACGCAGTATTTT. Translating gives CSSRLAGGTDTQYF.

The genes are TRBV9 and TRBJ2-1; 9 nucleotides line up with TRBD1. This CDR3 is built from 18 residues. The ends lost 0 bases at V and 4 bases at J; junction bases unmatched: 11. CDR1 is SGDLS and CDR2 is YYNGEE in the germline V gene. The CDR3 loop reads CASSVGPAGTGIYNEQFF. The CDR3 nucleotides are TGTGCCAGCAGCGTAGGGCCGGCCGGGACAGGGATATACAATGAGCAGTTCTTC. Combining the CDR3 with reference TRBV9 and TRBJ2-1 gives the whole variable domain DSGVTQTPKHLITATGQRVTLRCSPRSGDLSVYWYQQSLDQGLQFLIQYYNGEERAKGNILERFSAQQFPDLHSELNLSSLELGDSALYFCASSVGPAGTGIYNEQFFGPGTRLTVL.

There are a few counts of this clonotype. The chain recombines TRBV7-7 with TRBJ2-7; either TRBD1 or TRBD2 may fit D (6 bases each). The J call may be wrong; the DNA end is better matched by TRBJ2-5. The CDR3 length is 15 residues. Germline CDR1 SSHAT, CDR2 FNYEAQ (reference sequence). The CDR3 here is CASSRQFGGRETQYF. The CDR3 DNA is TGTGCCAGCAGCAGACAATTTGGGGGGCGTGAGACCCAGTACTTC.

The genes are TRBV29-1 and TRBJ2-5; D uncertain. The CDR3 has 13 amino acids. Germline CDR1 is SQVTM and CDR2 is ANQGSEA. Trimming took 4 bases from V and 4 from J, leaving 13 bases between them. In DNA form, the CDR3 reads TGCAGCGTTGGGTCGGAGACACGAGAGACCCAGTACTTC. It translates to CSVGSETRETQYF. Using reference TRBV29-1 and TRBJ2-5 for the parts outside the CDR3, the full variable domain is SAVISQKPSRDICQRGTSLTIQCQVDSQVTMMFWYRQQPGQSLTLIATANQGSEATYESGFVIDKFPISRPNLTFSTLTVSNMSPEDSSIYLCSVGSETRETQYFGPGTRLLVL.

This clonotype was seen a handful of times. The gene calls are TRBV6-5 and TRBJ2-1; D is possibly TRBD2 (6 bases). This CDR3 has 14 residues. Germline V lookup: CDR1 MNHEY, CDR2 SVGAGI. Trimming took off 3 bases at V and 5 bases at J, with 11 bases between the two ends. The CDR3 coding sequence is TGTGCCAGCAGTTATTTGAGGGAGGACAATGAGCAGTTCTTC. Protein product: CASSYLREDNEQFF.

This clonotype was observed a handful of times. The V gene is TRBV4-3, the J gene TRBJ2-3, with TRBD1 matching over 12 bases. Germline CDR1 is LGHNA and CDR2 is YSLEER. The V and J ends lost 4 bases and 3 bases, in that order; junction bases with no gene match: 8. The CDR3 is 17 amino acids. CDR3 nucleotide sequence: TGCGCCAGCAGCCTCGAGGCGGGACAGGGGGCAACAGATACGCAGTATTTT. It specifies CASSLEAGQGATDTQYF.

As regards this clonotype: An end of the junction differs from the germline gene, which may be a read error. This chain uses TRBV6-2 or TRBV6-3 with TRBJ1-2; weak D call: TRBD1 (5 bases). This CDR3 spans 15 amino acids. Germline lookup yields CDR1 MNHEY and CDR2 SVGEGT. As DNA, the CDR3 is TGCGCCAGCAGGGACGATCCCGCAGAGTTCTATGGCTACACCTTC. Its protein product is CASRDDPAEFYGYTF.

J is TRBJ2-6 and V is TRBV29-1, with unresolved D. Trimming left V 8 bases short and J 0 bases short, with 8 bases between. Germline CDR1 SQVTM, CDR2 ANQGSEA. The CDR3 loop spans 13 amino acids. DNA for the CDR3: TGCAGCACTGGGGACTCTGGGGCCAACGTCCTGACTTTC. Protein product: CSTGDSGANVLTF.

This clonotype was picked up a small number of times. In DNA, the CDR3 is TGTGCCAGCTGTGAGGGACAGAACTACGAGCAGTACTTC. Protein product: CASCEGQNYEQYF. V and J are TRBV5-6 and TRBJ2-7; TRBD1 aligns across 7 bases. V was clipped by 7 bases and J by 3 bases; unmatched bases: 7. The V gene's germline CDR1 is SGHDT and CDR2 YYEEEE. This CDR3 comprises 13 residues.

The chain has TRBV20-1 and TRBJ1-2, with 8 bases aligning to TRBD1. With V trimmed by 5 bases and J by 6 bases, 11 bases remained unmatched. Per the germline V gene, CDR1 is DFQATT and CDR2 is SNEGSKA (reference sequence). The length of the CDR3 is 14 residues. CDR3 nucleotides: TGCAGTGCTTCCGGGACAGGAAAGGTGCATGGCTACACCTTC. Amino acids: CSASGTGKVHGYTF.

The gene calls are TRBV24-1 and TRBJ1-2; D possibly corresponds to TRBD1 (6 bases). Trimming shortened V by 6 bases and J by 4 bases, and 11 bases separated the two germline ends. Per the germline V gene, CDR1 is KGHDR and CDR2 is SFDVKD. This CDR3 is 13 amino acids long. The CDR3: CATSRTDCYGYTF. The CDR3 bases are TGTGCCACCAGTCGGACAGATTGCTATGGCTACACCTTC.

The gene calls are TRBV7-2 and TRBJ2-1, with a possible D match to TRBD1 (6 bases). The length of the CDR3 is 13 residues. CDR1 is SGHTA, CDR2 FQGNSA, per germline. The V gene lost 6 bases and the J gene lost 6 bases, with 12 bases spanning the gap. The CDR3 DNA reads as TGTGCCAGCAGGGCAGGGGCGCTCAATGAGCAGTTCTTC. Its translation: CASRAGALNEQFF.

The chain has TRBV7-3 and TRBJ1-4, with D unclear. In germline, CDR1 is SGHTA, CDR2 FQGTGA. CDR3 length: 13 residues. The V end lost 5 bases, the J end lost 6 bases, and 10 bases lay between the germline ends. The CDR3 DNA is TGTGCCAGCAGCGTTGAGTCGGATGAAAAACTGTTTTTT. This codes for CASSVESDEKLFF.

The chain combines TRBV20-1 with TRBJ1-2; possibly TRBD1 for D (6 bases). The V and J ends lost 2 bases and 13 bases respectively, with 17 bases between them. Germline CDR1 DFQATT, CDR2 SNEGSKA (reference sequence). The CDR3 totals 12 residues. The CDR3 DNA reads as TGCAGTGCTAGATTTACAGGGTATTTCGTCACCTTC. This gives the protein CSARFTGYFVTF.

There are a few counts of this clonotype. This rearrangement joins TRBV29-1 to TRBJ2-2, with 8 nucleotides matching TRBD1. This CDR3 has 13 residues. Germline V CDR1 and CDR2: SQVTM, ANQGSEA. The V gene end was trimmed by 6 bases and the J gene end by 5 bases; junction bases not matched to a gene: 5. The CDR3 coding sequence is TGCAGCGTAGCCCAGGGGGCGACCGGGGAGCTGTTTTTT. This sequence encodes CSVAQGATGELFF.

The V gene is TRBV5-1, the J gene TRBJ1-2; possible D gene TRBD1, 5 bases. Germline CDR1 SGHRS, CDR2 YFSETQ. The CDR3 is 13 residues long. The V end lost 1 base, the J end lost 7 bases, and 11 bases lay between the germline ends. The CDR3 region is CASSLRGELGYTF. CDR3 nucleotides: TGCGCCAGCAGCTTGAGGGGCGAACTTGGCTACACCTTC.

This clonotype has only one observation. The chain combines TRBV7-2 with TRBJ2-7, with a weak D call TRBD2 (7 bases). The germline V and J ends were trimmed by 0 bases and 2 bases, with 17 bases remaining between them. Germline V gene lookup returns CDR1 SGHTA and CDR2 FQGNSA. The CDR3 covers 17 residues. CDR3 protein: CASSLAGGPGAPYEQYF. In DNA, the CDR3 is TGTGCCAGCAGCTTAGCGGGGGGGCCCGGGGCCCCCTACGAGCAGTACTTC.

This clonotype has only a few counts. The CDR3 bases are TGTGCCAGCAGAGACAGGGACAGTTCCTACGAGCAGTACTTC. It yields the protein CASRDRDSSYEQYF. This sequence joins TRBV6-2 or TRBV6-3 and TRBJ2-7, with TRBD1 identical over 7 bases. Per germline, CDR1 MNHEY and CDR2 SVGEGT. V trimming: 6 bases; J trimming: 1 base; junction bases outside the gene matches: 6. CDR3 size: 14 residues.

The V gene is TRBV7-6, the J gene TRBJ1-1, with D hard to call. The CDR3 is 11 residues long. CDR1 SGHVS and CDR2 FNYEAQ come from the germline V gene. Between the trimmed V and J ends, which lost 10 bases and 5 bases, there was a span of 11 bases. The DNA of the CDR3 is TGTGCCACCGCATCGGGAACTGAAGCTTTCTTT. Its protein is CATASGTEAFF.

A few counts support this clonotype. The chain carries TRBV29-1 and TRBJ1-1; D possibly corresponds to TRBD1 (5 bases). CDR1 is SQVTM, CDR2 ANQGSEA, per germline. This CDR3 is built from 12 residues. The V gene lost 4 bases and the J gene lost 4 bases, with 10 bases spanning the gap. The CDR3 loop reads CSVGSQGTEAFF. DNA of the CDR3: TGCAGCGTTGGGTCCCAGGGCACTGAAGCTTTCTTT. The variable domain in full, with the rest retrieved from reference TRBV29-1 and TRBJ1-1, is SAVISQKPSRDICQRGTSLTIQCQVDSQVTMMFWYRQQPGQSLTLIATANQGSEATYESGFVIDKFPISRPNLTFSTLTVSNMSPEDSSIYLCSVGSQGTEAFFGQGTRLTVV.

V is TRBV20-1 and J is TRBJ2-1; tentatively, D is TRBD2 (6 bases). Trimming stripped 4 bases from V and 4 bases from J, with 11 bases between. The CDR3 runs to 13 residues. Germline V CDR1 and CDR2: DFQATT, SNEGSKA (reference sequence). The CDR3 here is CSATAGAYNEQFF. The CDR3 DNA sequence: TGCAGTGCTACAGCGGGTGCATACAATGAGCAGTTCTTC.

The chain uses TRBV29-1 and TRBJ1-1; D remains ambiguous. The CDR3 spans 11 residues. CDR1 and CDR2 (germline): SQVTM, ANQGSEA. Trimming took off 3 bases at V and 6 bases at J, with 8 bases between the two ends. CDR3 residues: CSVEVTPEAFF. CDR3 DNA sequence: TGCAGCGTTGAGGTAACCCCTGAAGCTTTCTTT.

The rearrangement links TRBV9 to TRBJ2-1; D is unclear. The length of the CDR3 is 15 residues. V shed 1 base and J shed 4 bases, with 12 bases lying between them. Germline assignment: CDR1 SGDLS and CDR2 YYNGEE. The CDR3 DNA sequence: TGTGCCAGCAGCGTATTACAAGGCATGTACAATGAGCAGTTCTTC. This translates into CASSVLQGMYNEQFF.

J is TRBJ2-2 and V is TRBV7-3; D unclear. Germline V CDR1 and CDR2: SGHTA, FQGTGA. The length of the CDR3 is 12 residues. V was clipped by 6 bases and J by 5 bases, with 7 bases between them. The CDR3 DNA follows: TGTGCCAGCAGATCCGAGACCGGGGAGCTGTTTTTT. This encodes CASRSETGELFF.

This rearrangement joins TRBV12-3 or TRBV12-4 to TRBJ1-5, with D maybe TRBD1 (5 bases). CDR3 length equals 15 residues. Trimming removed 7 bases from V and 4 bases from J, with 17 bases in between. The CDR3 DNA reads TGTGCCAGCACCCCAGGTGGGGGAAAGAATCAGCCCCAGCATTTT. Translation gives CASTPGGGKNQPQHF.

The chain links TRBV28 to TRBJ1-1; no definite D call. This CDR3 region has 13 residues. CDR1 and CDR2 (germline): MDHEN, SYDVKM. V was clipped by 8 bases and J by 2 bases, with 12 bases between them. The CDR3 region is CASRIRLNTEAFF. The CDR3 DNA reads TGTGCCAGCCGGATTCGACTCAACACTGAAGCTTTCTTT.

V and J are TRBV14 and TRBJ1-1; D not certain. The length of the CDR3 is 14 residues. The germline V and J ends were trimmed by 7 bases and 3 bases, with 15 bases remaining between them. Looked up from germline, CDR1 is SGHDN and CDR2 is FVKESK. The CDR3 reads CASNALPGDTEAFF. The CDR3 DNA reads TGTGCCAGCAACGCCTTACCGGGAGACACTGAAGCTTTCTTT.

This clonotype was observed a handful of times. This chain uses TRBV30 with TRBJ2-4; TRBD1 is a possible D gene (6 bases). Germline CDR1 and CDR2: GTSNPN and SVGIG (reference sequence). V lost 5 bases and J lost 5, with 16 bases in between. CDR3 length: 14 amino acids. CDR3 region: CAWGGRGYENIQYF. The DNA of the CDR3 is TGTGCCTGGGGAGGTAGGGGGTACGAAAACATTCAGTACTTC.

This clonotype was found a few times. The chain is built from TRBV6-6 and TRBJ2-3; 7 bases are a match to TRBD1. With 5 bases clipped from V and 4 bases from J, the junction kept 6 bases outside the gene matches. The germline V gene has CDR1 MNHNY and CDR2 SVGAGI (reference sequence). This CDR3 comprises 14 residues. The CDR3 spells CASSLRGRADTQYF. In DNA form, the CDR3 reads TGTGCCAGCAGTCTGAGGGGGCGGGCAGATACGCAGTATTTT.